These T cell receptor beta chains were read from a single sample in a study of a mutant IDH1 vaccine in newly diagnosed glioma. TCRdb's table, derived via immunoSEQ multiplex PCR, lists solely in-frame clones and lacks some. The repertoire holds roughly 25,000 clones, with 85% to 95% as singletons. This specimen was PBMCs, taken from a glioma patient treated with radiotherapy, temozolomide or both. These receptors originate from a man aged 40-49 years with glioma. CDR3s leave out the opening cysteine and the closing phenylalanine or tryptophan. The order of the fields is clone size, V gene, D gene, J gene, CDR3 length, CDR3 protein. The D gene is left open where the match is weak. Rows give clone size only sometimes, using once, few, many, or a class for an expanded clone.

.	TRBV11-2	.	TRBJ2-7	11	ASSPGVEHEQY
once	TRBV28	TRBD1	TRBJ2-7	13	ASSFRRTGYYEQY
.	TRBV30	TRBD1	TRBJ1-1	10	AFNRDREAAF
.	TRBV15	TRBD1	TRBJ2-1	14	ATSLPGQGTGYEQF
.	TRBV9	.	TRBJ2-3	14	ASSVGKLSSTDTQY
.	TRBV29-1	.	TRBJ2-1	9	SAWTLNEQF
.	TRBV7-2	TRBD1	TRBJ1-2	12	ASSFPQGTRGYT
.	TRBV4-1	TRBD1	TRBJ1-1	13	ASSHGQGGYTEAF
.	TRBV5-1	.	TRBJ2-1	12	ASSLIITGNEQF
.	TRBV29-1	.	TRBJ2-5	7	SVGPPQY
.	TRBV7-7	.	TRBJ2-5	11	ASTLGVGETQY
once	TRBV7-2	TRBD2	TRBJ2-5	14	ASSLGGGGALETQY
.	TRBV4-3	.	TRBJ1-4	14	ASSQGAAPTNEKLF
.	TRBV7-2	.	TRBJ1-1	11	ASSPTGRAWRD
.	TRBV5-1	TRBD2	TRBJ2-1	14	ASSFGLATSYNEQF
.	TRBV7-9	.	TRBJ1-2	16	ASSSAEPDEASGYGYT
.	TRBV28	.	TRBJ1-2	12	ASSGGGGDYGYT
.	TRBV6-1	TRBD2	TRBJ2-7	13	ASHVPGLGFHEQY
few	TRBV9	.	TRBJ2-3	12	ASSVGSGADTQY
.	TRBV7-7	TRBD2	TRBJ2-3	14	ASSLAAGVGTDTQY
.	TRBV7-9	TRBD1	TRBJ2-2	15	ASSARTPGQLTGELF
few	TRBV11-2	.	TRBJ1-1	14	ASSRFGPTGLTEAF
few	TRBV28	TRBD2	TRBJ2-1	18	ASSFLLDLGAGGPGNEQF
.	TRBV5-1	.	TRBJ2-3	14	ASSLLGRGVADTQY
.	TRBV6-5	.	TRBJ1-2	12	ASSPVYSPGGYT
.	TRBV30	.	TRBJ1-5	13	AWSVAAGGNQPQH
.	TRBV14	.	TRBJ2-5	17	ASSQDDPAFGDIAETQY
.	TRBV7-8	.	TRBJ2-7	12	ASSQFPLSYEQY
.	TRBV7-9	TRBD1	TRBJ1-1	10	ASTPGGTEAF
.	TRBV5-4	TRBD2	TRBJ2-5	13	ASSSSGGSQETQY
.	TRBV2	.	TRBJ2-5	9	ASSEQETQY
.	TRBV27	.	TRBJ2-3	16	ASRMDGPGGPLTDTQY
.	TRBV6-1	.	TRBJ1-2	11	ASSENDRYGYT
.	TRBV7-6	.	TRBJ2-2	11	ASRAGNTGELF
.	TRBV5-4	.	TRBJ1-2	11	ASSHHGGDGYT
.	TRBV15	TRBD2	TRBJ2-1	14	ATSSKMAGVFGEQF
.	TRBV7-8	TRBD1	TRBJ1-1	11	ASSRTGGAEAF
.	TRBV30	.	TRBJ1-2	11	AWSRGATKGYT
.	TRBV4-3	.	TRBJ2-1	12	ASSREGTYNEQF
.	TRBV30	TRBD1	TRBJ1-1	11	AWSGTGKAEAF
.	TRBV6-1	.	TRBJ1-4	12	ASRRGAEDEKLF
.	TRBV11-2	.	.	13	ASSSGIMASYEQY
.	TRBV6-6	.	TRBJ1-5	9	ASSDLGPQH
.	TRBV6-5	.	TRBJ1-2	12	ASTKRGAIYGYT
.	TRBV5-1	TRBD1	TRBJ1-5	12	ASSLGQGDDPQH
.	TRBV5-1	TRBD1	TRBJ1-2	11	ASSADRGNGYT
few	TRBV18	.	TRBJ2-7	12	ASSPRDVMREQY
.	TRBV9	.	TRBJ1-1	10	ASSRGNTEAF
.	TRBV27	.	TRBJ1-1	11	ASGTQGNTEAF
.	TRBV4-2	.	TRBJ1-5	12	ASSQDDSYQPQH
.	TRBV5-4	.	TRBJ2-7	12	ASSSVVSSYEQY
.	TRBV6-5	.	TRBJ2-1	12	ASSYTSDTQEQF
.	TRBV5-1	.	TRBJ2-1	13	ASSLGGDSRNEQF